This T cell receptor beta chain emerged from a study of beta chain features in type 1 diabetes. Findings and limits, study-wide: Healthy donors had naive, central memory and Treg TCRB repertoires that appeared less similar than those seen among patients.

This clone was seen more than once but under ten times. The antigen remains unidentified. Isolated RNA was reverse transcribed in full, so expressed TCRB transcripts were sequenced. Measured with immunoSEQ multiplex PCR; TCRdb has only the in-frame clones, and not every one. The repertoire holds roughly 240,000 clones, with less than 15% as singletons. V lost 6 bases, J lost 4 bases, and 25 bases lay in between. The length of the CDR3 is 16 residues. Germline V gene lookup returns CDR1 SQVTM and CDR2 ANQGSEA. The receptor's source is a woman aged 40-49 years in good health. Source material: naive CD4+ T cells from blood. This chain uses TRBV29-1 with TRBJ2-7; possibly TRBD2 for D (6 bases). Written as DNA, the CDR3 is TGCAGCGTCATCGGGGGTGACGGGGTCGGCGGGTACGAGCAGTACTTC. It is translated as CSVIGGDGVGGYEQYF.